One sample yielded the 17 T cell receptor beta chains listed below, sequenced in a study of T cells in Graves' hyperthyroidism and ophthalmopathy. Researchers took RNA transcripts and amplified the TCR beta CDR3 regions from them. With the HTBI primer set, the TCR CDR3 went through a first round of RT-PCR. TCRdb independently ran MiXCR on the multiplex PCR reads; one entry per CDR3 protein. This table has 550,000 to 700,000 distinct CDR3 sequences, more than 45% appearing once. Sequenced sample: peripheral blood or thyroid tissue (not recorded which). The receptors shown here come from an adult woman with Graves' disease, either hyperthyroidism or ophthalmopathy (not recorded which).

This clonotype was observed a handful of times. CDR3 loop: CSTPDGGTGYTF. As DNA, the CDR3 is TGCAGTACCCCCGACGGGGGCACCGGCTACACCTTC. The rearrangement joins TRBV20-1 to TRBJ1-2, with a weak D call TRBD1 (6 bases). Deletions cut 8 bases from V and 8 bases from J, with 18 bases between. This CDR3 spans 12 amino acids. CDR1 is DFQATT, CDR2 SNEGSKA, per germline (reference sequence).

The gene calls are TRBV10-3 and TRBJ1-1; a weak D match, TRBD1 (6 bases). The CDR3 totals 14 residues. V dropped 6 bases and J dropped 1 base, with 12 bases sitting between them. Looked up from germline, CDR1 is ENHRY and CDR2 is SYGVKD. Written as DNA, the CDR3 is TGTGCCATCAGATTACAGGGAGGGAACACTGAAGCTTTCTTT. Translating gives CAIRLQGGNTEAFF.

This clonotype occurred many times. The genes are TRBV6-5 and TRBJ1-2; 9 nucleotides match TRBD1. V shed 2 bases, J shed 5 bases, and the junction held 6 bases outside the gene matches. The V gene's germline CDR1 is MNHEY and CDR2 SVGAGI. This CDR3 spans 15 amino acids. CDR3 loop: CASSYAGTGSYGYTF. The CDR3 DNA reads as TGTGCCAGCAGTTACGCCGGGACAGGGAGTTATGGCTACACCTTC.

The chain employs TRBV7-7 and TRBJ2-5; either TRBD1 or TRBD2 may fit D (5 bases each). Trimming took 2 bases from V and 5 from J, leaving 18 bases between them. From germline, CDR1 is SSHAT and CDR2 FNYEAQ (reference sequence). This CDR3 comprises 16 residues. CDR3 in DNA: TGTGCCAGCAGCTTATTAACCGGGACCCCGGGGGAGACCCAGTACTTC. Protein: CASSLLTGTPGETQYF.

As for this clonotype: A read error may explain this, as a much larger clone is one base away. The genes are TRBV6-5 and TRBJ1-5; D ambiguous. Germline values: CDR1 MNHEY, CDR2 SVGAGI. The CDR3 is 15 residues long. The CDR3 nucleotides are TGTGCCATCAGTTACTCAAGACGGACCAATCAGCCCCAGCATTTT. Protein: CAISYSRRTNQPQHF.

This chain links TRBV5-1 with TRBJ1-1; D possibly corresponds to TRBD1 (6 bases). Per the germline V gene, CDR1 is SGHRS and CDR2 is YFSETQ. The V end lost 0 bases, the J end lost 4 bases, and 10 bases lay between the germline ends. The CDR3 is 14 amino acids. The CDR3 coding sequence is TGCGCCAGCAGCTTGGCCGAAGGGGGCACTGAAGCTTTCTTT. Its translation: CASSLAEGGTEAFF.

The chain links TRBV15 to TRBJ2-5; possibly TRBD1 for D (6 bases). From germline, CDR1 is LNHNV and CDR2 YYDKDF (reference sequence). V lost 8 bases and J lost 4, with 17 bases in between. CDR3 length equals 14 residues. This CDR3 is CATRPYRVPETQYF. In DNA form, the CDR3 reads TGTGCCACCCGACCATACAGGGTTCCAGAGACCCAGTACTTC.

This clonotype appeared many times. J is TRBJ2-5 and V is TRBV10-2; perhaps TRBD2 as D (6 bases). The CDR3 contains 14 residues. Germline CDR1 and CDR2: WSHSY and SAAADI. V lost 0 bases and J 4 bases, leaving 9 bases between the germline ends. CDR3 DNA sequence: TGCGCCAGCAGTGAGTCGGCGGGACCAGAGACCCAGTACTTC. Translated, it gives CASSESAGPETQYF.

The chain is built from TRBV7-6 and TRBJ2-7, with D perhaps TRBD1 (5 bases). CDR3 length: 14 amino acids. Per the germline V gene, CDR1 is SGHVS and CDR2 is FNYEAQ. The V end was cut by 3 bases, the J end by 4 bases, with 13 bases between. The CDR3 DNA sequence: TGTGCCAGCAGCTTGGCTCTCAGGGCTTACGAGCAGTACTTC. It is translated as CASSLALRAYEQYF.

There are many counts of this clonotype. The genes are TRBV10-3 and TRBJ1-1, with D maybe TRBD1 (5 bases). Germline V gene sequence: CDR1 ENHRY, CDR2 SYGVKD. V was shortened by 6 bases and J by 3 bases, with 14 bases between the two germline ends. This CDR3 contains 14 residues. CDR3 amino acids: CAISPGRDDTEAFF. Here the CDR3 DNA reads TGTGCCATCAGCCCGGGACGGGACGACACTGAAGCTTTCTTT.

The rearrangement links TRBV25-1 to TRBJ2-7, with 8 bases fitting TRBD1. The CDR3 has 12 amino acids. The germline V gene has CDR1 MGHDK and CDR2 SYGVNS. V was clipped by 7 bases and J by 6 bases; unmatched bases: 5. CDR3 bases: TGTGCCAGCAAACGACAGGGGATCGAGCAGTACTTC. It translates to CASKRQGIEQYF.

This clonotype came up a few times. The J gene is TRBJ1-1, the V gene TRBV19; D is uncertain. Germline CDR1 and CDR2: LNHDA and SQIVND (reference sequence). The CDR3 covers 14 residues. Between the trimmed V and J ends, which lost 5 bases and 1 base, there was a span of 11 bases. This CDR3 is CASSRGVWNTEAFF. The CDR3 DNA follows: TGTGCCAGTAGTCGCGGCGTGTGGAACACTGAAGCTTTCTTT. Complete variable domain (other parts from reference TRBV19 and TRBJ1-1): DGGITQSPKYLFRKEGQNVTLSCEQNLNHDAMYWYRQDPGQGLRLIYYSQIVNDFQKGDIAEGYSVSREKKESFPLTVTSAQKNPTAFYLCASSRGVWNTEAFFGQGTRLTVV.

This clonotype has just a few counts. The chain combines TRBV6-8 with TRBJ1-4; no clear D gene. CDR1 is MNHGY and CDR2 is SAAAGT in the germline V gene. V was cut by 2 bases and J by 3 bases, with 16 bases left in between. CDR3 length: 17 residues. CDR3 coding DNA: TGTGCCAGCAGTTACCGGTTCTGGGTTTCCTCTAATGAAAAACTGTTTTTT. Protein: CASSYRFWVSSNEKLFF.

This clonotype was observed at least ten times. V gene TRBV7-9 combines with J gene TRBJ2-3; D gene unclear. The CDR3 runs to 14 residues. Germline CDR1 reads SEHNR; CDR2 reads FQNEAQ (reference sequence). The ends were cut back, 4 bases at V and 1 base at J, with 9 bases in the middle. For the CDR3, the DNA is TGTGCCAGCAGCTCCCCGGGTCGCACAGATACGCAGTATTTT. Translating it yields CASSSPGRTDTQYF. The full variable domain, completed using reference TRBV7-9 and TRBJ2-3, is DTGVSQNPRHKITKRGQNVTFRCDPISEHNRLYWYRQTLGQGPEFLTYFQNEAQLEKSRLLSDRFSAERPKGSFSTLEIQRTEQGDSAMYLCASSSPGRTDTQYFGPGTRLTVL.

The rearrangement joins TRBV4-1 to TRBJ2-2, with D possibly called TRBD1 or TRBD2 (5 bases each). The CDR3 is made up of 19 amino acids. Between the trimmed V and J ends, which lost 0 bases and 1 base, there was a span of 18 bases. Germline loops: CDR1 MGHRA, CDR2 YSYEKL. CDR3 sequence: CASSQEEGTHYGNTGELFF. The CDR3 nucleotides are TGCGCCAGCAGCCAAGAAGAAGGGACCCACTACGGGAACACCGGGGAGCTGTTTTTT.

This chain connects TRBV2 to TRBJ1-4; 9 bases are shared with TRBD1. The CDR3 extends over 14 amino acids. With 6 bases clipped from V and 10 bases from J, the junction kept 9 bases outside the gene matches. Germline CDR1 is SNHLY and CDR2 is FYNNEI. The CDR3 bases are TGTGCCAGCAGGGCCCGGACAGGGGAGGGAAAACTGTTTTTT. Its protein is CASRARTGEGKLFF.

This sequence joins TRBV10-3 and TRBJ1-6, with TRBD1 identical over 8 bases. Germline CDR1 reads ENHRY; CDR2 reads SYGVKD. The CDR3 covers 13 residues. V gave up 10 bases and J gave up 8 bases; unmatched junction bases: 7. The CDR3 here is CATSTDRDSPLHF. CDR3 bases: TGTGCCACCTCGACGGACAGGGATTCACCCCTCCACTTT.